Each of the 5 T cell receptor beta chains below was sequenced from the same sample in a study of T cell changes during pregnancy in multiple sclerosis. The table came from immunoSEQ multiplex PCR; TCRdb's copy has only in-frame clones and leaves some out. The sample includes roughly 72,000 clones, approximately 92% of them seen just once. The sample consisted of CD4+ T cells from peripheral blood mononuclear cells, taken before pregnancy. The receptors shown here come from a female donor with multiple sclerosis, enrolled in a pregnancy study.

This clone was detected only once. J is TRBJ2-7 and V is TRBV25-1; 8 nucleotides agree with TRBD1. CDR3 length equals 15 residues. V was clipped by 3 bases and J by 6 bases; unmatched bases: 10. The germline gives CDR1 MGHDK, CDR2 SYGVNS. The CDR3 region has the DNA TGTGCCAGCAGTGAGACGAGGGACAGGTACGGCGAGCAGTACTTC. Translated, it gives CASSETRDRYGEQYF.

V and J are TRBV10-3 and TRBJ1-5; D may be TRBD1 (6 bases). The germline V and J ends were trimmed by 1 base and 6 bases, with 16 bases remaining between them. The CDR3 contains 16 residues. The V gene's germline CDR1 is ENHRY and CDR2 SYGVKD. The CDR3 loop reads CAISELGIGGGQPQHF. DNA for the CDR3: TGTGCCATCAGTGAGTTAGGTATAGGGGGGGGTCAGCCCCAGCATTTT.

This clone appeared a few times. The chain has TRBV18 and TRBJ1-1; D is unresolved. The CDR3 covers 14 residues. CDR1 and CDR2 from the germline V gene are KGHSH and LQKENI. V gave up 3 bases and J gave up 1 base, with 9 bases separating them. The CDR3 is CASSPKAGNTEAFF. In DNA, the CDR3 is TGTGCCAGCTCACCGAAGGCAGGGAACACTGAAGCTTTCTTT.

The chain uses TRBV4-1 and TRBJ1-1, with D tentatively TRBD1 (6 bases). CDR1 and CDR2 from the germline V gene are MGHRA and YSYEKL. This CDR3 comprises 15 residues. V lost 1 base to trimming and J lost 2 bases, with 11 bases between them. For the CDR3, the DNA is TGCGCCAGCAGCCAAGGCAGGGGAGATAACACTGAAGCTTTCTTT. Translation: CASSQGRGDNTEAFF.

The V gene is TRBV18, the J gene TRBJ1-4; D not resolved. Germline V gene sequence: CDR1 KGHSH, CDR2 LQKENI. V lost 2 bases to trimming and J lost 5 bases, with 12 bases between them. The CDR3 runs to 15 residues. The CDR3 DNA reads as TGTGCCAGCTCACCAATCCAGGCCGAAAATGAAAAACTGTTTTTT. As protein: CASSPIQAENEKLFF.